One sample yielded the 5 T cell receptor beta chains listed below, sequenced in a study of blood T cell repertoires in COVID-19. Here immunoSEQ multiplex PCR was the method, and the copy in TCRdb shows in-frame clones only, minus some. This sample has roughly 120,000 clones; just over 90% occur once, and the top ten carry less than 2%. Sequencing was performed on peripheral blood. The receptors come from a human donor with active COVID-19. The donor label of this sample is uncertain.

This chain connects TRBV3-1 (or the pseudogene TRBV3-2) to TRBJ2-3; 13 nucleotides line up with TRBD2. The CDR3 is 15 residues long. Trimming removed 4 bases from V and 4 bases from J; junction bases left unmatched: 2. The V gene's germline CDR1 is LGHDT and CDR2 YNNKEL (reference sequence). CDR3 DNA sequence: TGTGCCAGCAGCCCACTAGCGGGGGGGCCAGATACGCAGTATTTT. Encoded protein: CASSPLAGGPDTQYF.

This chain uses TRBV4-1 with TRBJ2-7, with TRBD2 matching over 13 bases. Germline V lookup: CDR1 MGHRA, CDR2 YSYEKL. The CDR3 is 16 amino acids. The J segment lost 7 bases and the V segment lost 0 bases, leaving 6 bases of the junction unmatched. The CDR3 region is CASSQDTGTSGVEQYF. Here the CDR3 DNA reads TGCGCCAGCAGCCAAGATACCGGGACTAGCGGGGTAGAGCAGTACTTC.

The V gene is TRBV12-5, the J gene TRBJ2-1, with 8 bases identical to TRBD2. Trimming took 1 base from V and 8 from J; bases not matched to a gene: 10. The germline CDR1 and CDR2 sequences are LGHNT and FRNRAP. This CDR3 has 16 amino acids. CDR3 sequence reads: CASGLENGLAGDEQFF. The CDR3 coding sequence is TGTGCTAGTGGTTTGGAGAATGGACTAGCTGGGGATGAGCAGTTCTTC.

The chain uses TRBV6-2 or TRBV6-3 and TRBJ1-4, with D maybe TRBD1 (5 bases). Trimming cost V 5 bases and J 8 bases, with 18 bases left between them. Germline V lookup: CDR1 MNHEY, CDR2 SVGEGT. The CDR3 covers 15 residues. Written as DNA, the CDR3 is TGTGCCAGCAGTACGTCCCGGGACTACTACGAAAAACTGTTTTTT. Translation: CASSTSRDYYEKLFF.

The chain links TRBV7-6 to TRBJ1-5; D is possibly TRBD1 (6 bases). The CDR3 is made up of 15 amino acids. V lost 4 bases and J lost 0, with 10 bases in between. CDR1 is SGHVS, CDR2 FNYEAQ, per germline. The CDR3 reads CASSWTDNSNQPQHF. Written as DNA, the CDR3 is TGTGCCAGCAGCTGGACAGATAATAGCAATCAGCCCCAGCATTTT.